Shown below are 2 T cell receptor beta chains from a single sample sequenced in a study of shared clonotypes between healthy human individuals. The protocol was immunoSEQ multiplex PCR, while the TCRdb copy is restricted to in-frame clones and leaves out a portion. The sample includes roughly 1 million clones, around four fifths of them seen just once. The sample consisted of memory CD4+ T cells sorted from blood. The subset was: CD45RA-negative fraction. Receptor source: a man aged 18 to 30 in good health.

This clone turned up a few times. V is TRBV6-1 and J is TRBJ2-1; the match to TRBD2 covers 11 bases. Per the germline V gene, CDR1 is MNHNS and CDR2 is SASEGT. The CDR3 runs to 14 residues. V shed 6 bases, J shed 5 bases, and the junction held 3 bases outside the gene matches. The CDR3, as DNA: TGTGCCAGCAGCGTAGCGGGGGGGCACAATGAGCAGTTCTTC. Translating it yields CASSVAGGHNEQFF.

With respect to this clone: A far larger clone is only one base removed, so a read error is likely. The same CDR3 can be traced to other DNA sequences in this sample. This chain connects TRBV6-6 to TRBJ2-7, with TRBD2 as a possible D gene (5 bases). The CDR3 runs to 14 residues. Germline CDR1 is MNHNY and CDR2 is SVGAGI (reference sequence). V lost 0 bases to trimming and J lost 0 bases, with 6 bases between them. The CDR3: CASSYSSGSYEQYF. DNA for the CDR3: TGTGCCAGCAGTTACTCGAGCGGCTCCTACGAGCAGTACTTC.